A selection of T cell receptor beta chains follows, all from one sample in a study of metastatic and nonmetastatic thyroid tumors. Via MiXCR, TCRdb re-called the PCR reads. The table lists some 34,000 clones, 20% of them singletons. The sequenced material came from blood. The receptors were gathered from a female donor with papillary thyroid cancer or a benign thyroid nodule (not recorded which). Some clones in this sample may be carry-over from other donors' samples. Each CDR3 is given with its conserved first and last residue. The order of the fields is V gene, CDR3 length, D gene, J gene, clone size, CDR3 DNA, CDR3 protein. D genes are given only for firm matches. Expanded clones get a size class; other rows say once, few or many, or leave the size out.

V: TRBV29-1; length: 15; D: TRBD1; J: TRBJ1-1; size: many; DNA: TGCAGCGCCCGATGGACAGGGACAATGAACACTGAAGCTTTCTTT; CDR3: CSARWTGTMNTEAFF
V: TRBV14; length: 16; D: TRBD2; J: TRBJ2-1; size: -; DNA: TGTGCCAGCAGCCAGATCACTAGCGGGGCCTTCGGTGAGCAGTTCTTC; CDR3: CASSQITSGAFGEQFF
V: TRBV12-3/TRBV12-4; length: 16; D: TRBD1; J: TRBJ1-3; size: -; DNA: TGTGCCAGCAGTTTCGGGACAGGGGGACCTGGAAACACCATATATTTT; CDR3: CASSFGTGGPGNTIYF
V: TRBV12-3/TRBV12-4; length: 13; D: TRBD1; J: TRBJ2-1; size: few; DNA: TGTGCCAGCAGCCGGGACAGGGGAGATGAGCAGTTCTTC; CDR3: CASSRDRGDEQFF
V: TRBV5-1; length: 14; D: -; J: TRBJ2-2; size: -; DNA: TGCGCCAGCAGACAGGGACGGAACACCGGGGAGCTGTTTTTT; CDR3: CASRQGRNTGELFF
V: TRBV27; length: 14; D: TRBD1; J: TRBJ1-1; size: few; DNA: TGTGCCAGCATTACAGGGGCCTCGAACACTGAAGCTTTCTTT; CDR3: CASITGASNTEAFF
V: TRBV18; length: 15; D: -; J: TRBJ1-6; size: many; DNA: TGTGCCAGCTCACCGTTAGAGGCCAGTAATTCACCCCTCCACTTT; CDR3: CASSPLEASNSPLHF
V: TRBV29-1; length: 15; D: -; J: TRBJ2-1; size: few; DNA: TGCAGCGCCCGGGTGTCTAGCTGTCCTTACAATGAGCAGTTCTTC; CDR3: CSARVSSCPYNEQFF
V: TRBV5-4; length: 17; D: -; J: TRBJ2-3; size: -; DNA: TGTGCCAGCATCTCCTGGGGTGCGGGGACCTTCGGGGATACGCAGTATTTT; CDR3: CASISWGAGTFGDTQYF
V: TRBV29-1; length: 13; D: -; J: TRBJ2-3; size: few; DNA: TGCAGCGCCATGATTGCTAGCACAGATACGCAGTATTTT; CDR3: CSAMIASTDTQYF
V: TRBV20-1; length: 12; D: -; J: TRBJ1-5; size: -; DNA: TGCAGTGCTAGCGACCCAAATCAGCCCCAGCATTTT; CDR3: CSASDPNQPQHF
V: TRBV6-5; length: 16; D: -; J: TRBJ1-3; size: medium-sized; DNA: TGTGCCAGCAGTTACGGGTGGGGGGGCCGTGGAAACACCATATATTTT; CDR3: CASSYGWGGRGNTIYF
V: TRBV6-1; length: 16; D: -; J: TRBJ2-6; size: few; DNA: TGTGCCAGCAGTGATTCCGCTAGCTCTGGGGCCAACGTCCTGACTTTC; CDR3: CASSDSASSGANVLTF
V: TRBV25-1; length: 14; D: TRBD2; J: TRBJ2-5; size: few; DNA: TGTGCCAGCAGTGAATTAGCGGGCTGGGGGACCCAGTACTTC; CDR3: CASSELAGWGTQYF
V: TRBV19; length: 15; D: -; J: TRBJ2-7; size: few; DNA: TGTTCCAGTAGTATGCAGGGGCTTCGCTCCTACGGGCAGTACTTC; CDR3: CSSSMQGLRSYGQYF
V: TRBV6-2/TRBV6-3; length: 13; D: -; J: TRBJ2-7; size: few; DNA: TGTGCCAGCAGTTACGTCAGCACCTACGAGCAGTACTTC; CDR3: CASSYVSTYEQYF
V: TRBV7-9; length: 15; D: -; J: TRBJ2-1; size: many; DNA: TGTGCCAGCAGCCCAACTAATGTGTGGGGGGATGAGCAGTTCTTC; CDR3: CASSPTNVWGDEQFF
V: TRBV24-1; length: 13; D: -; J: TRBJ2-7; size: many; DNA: TGTGCCACCAGTGGGTCGCCCTCCTACGAGCAGTACTTC; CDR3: CATSGSPSYEQYF
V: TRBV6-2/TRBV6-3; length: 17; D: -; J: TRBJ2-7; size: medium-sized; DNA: TGTGCCAGCAGTTCCCGACTCCTGGGCGAGATCATCTACGAGCAGTACTTC; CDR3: CASSSRLLGEIIYEQYF
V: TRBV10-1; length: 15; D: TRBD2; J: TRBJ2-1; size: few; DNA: TGCGGCAGCAGTGAGATAGCGGGATTAAGCAATGAGCAGTTCTTC; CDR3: CGSSEIAGLSNEQFF
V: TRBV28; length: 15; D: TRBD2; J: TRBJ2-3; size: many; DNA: TGTGCCAGCAGTATAAGCGGGGCTAGCACAGATACGCAGTATTTT; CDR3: CASSISGASTDTQYF
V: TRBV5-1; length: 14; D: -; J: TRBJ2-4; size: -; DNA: TGCGCCAGCAGCTCCCCTTCTACTATAAACATTCAGTACTTC; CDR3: CASSSPSTINIQYF
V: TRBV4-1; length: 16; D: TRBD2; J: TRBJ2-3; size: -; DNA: TGCGCCAGCAGCCAACCCCGACTAGCCCCCACAGATACGCAGTATTTT; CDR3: CASSQPRLAPTDTQYF
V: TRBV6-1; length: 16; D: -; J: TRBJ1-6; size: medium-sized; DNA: TGTGCCAGCAGTCGCCCCCGAGTGGTTCGGAATTCACCCCTCCACTTT; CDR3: CASSRPRVVRNSPLHF
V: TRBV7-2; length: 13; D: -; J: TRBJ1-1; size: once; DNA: TGTGCCAGCAGCTCACACCAAGACACTGAAGCTTTCTTT; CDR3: CASSSHQDTEAFF
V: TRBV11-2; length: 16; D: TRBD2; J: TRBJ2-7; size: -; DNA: TGTGCCAGCAGCTTAGATCTCGCGCTAGCGGACTACGAGCAGTACTTC; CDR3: CASSLDLALADYEQYF
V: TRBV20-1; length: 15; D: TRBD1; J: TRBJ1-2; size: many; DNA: TGCAGTGCTAGTTCGGTATCGGGACAGAACTATGGCTACACCTTC; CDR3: CSASSVSGQNYGYTF
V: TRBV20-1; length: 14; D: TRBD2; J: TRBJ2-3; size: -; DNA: TGCAGTGCCCTTACTAGCGGGAGCACAGATACGCAGTATTTT; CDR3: CSALTSGSTDTQYF
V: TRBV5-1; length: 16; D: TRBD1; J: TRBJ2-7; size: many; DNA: TGCGCCAGCAGCTTGACCTTGGACAGGGGAGGCCACGAGCAGTACTTC; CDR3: CASSLTLDRGGHEQYF
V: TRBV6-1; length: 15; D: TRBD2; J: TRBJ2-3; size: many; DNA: TGTGCCAGCAGTCGTAATAGCGGGGGGAGAGATACGCAGTATTTT; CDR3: CASSRNSGGRDTQYF
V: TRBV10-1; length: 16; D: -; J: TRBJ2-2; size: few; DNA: TGCGCCAGCAGTGAACTGAACCTAGGTAACACCGGGGAGCTGTTTTTT; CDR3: CASSELNLGNTGELFF
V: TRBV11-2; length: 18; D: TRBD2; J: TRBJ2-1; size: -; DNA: TGTGCCAGCAGCTTAGTAGCTAGCGGGAGGAGCTCCTACAATGAGCAGTTCTTC; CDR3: CASSLVASGRSSYNEQFF
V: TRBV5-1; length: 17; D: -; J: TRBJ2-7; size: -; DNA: TGCGCCAGCATCTCGGCCCGGCTTGGCGGGGACACCTACGAGCAGTACTTC; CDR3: CASISARLGGDTYEQYF
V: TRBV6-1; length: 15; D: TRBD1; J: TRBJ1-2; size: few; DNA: TGTGCCAGCAGTGAAGCGGACGGGACAGGGTATGGCTACACCTTC; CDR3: CASSEADGTGYGYTF
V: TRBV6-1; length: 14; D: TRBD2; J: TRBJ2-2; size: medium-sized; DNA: TGTGCCAGCGGAAGCGGGAGCGACACCGGGGAGCTGTTTTTT; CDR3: CASGSGSDTGELFF
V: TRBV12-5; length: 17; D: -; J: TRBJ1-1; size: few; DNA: -; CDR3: CVSGLVFWQGANTEAFF
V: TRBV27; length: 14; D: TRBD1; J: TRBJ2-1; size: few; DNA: TGTGCCATTAATCCAGGGGGTGCGCTGAATGAGCAGTTCTTC; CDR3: CAINPGGALNEQFF
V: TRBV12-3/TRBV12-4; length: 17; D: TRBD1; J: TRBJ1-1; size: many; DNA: TGTGCCAGCAGACGCCGGGACAGGGGGTTTGGGGACACTGAAGCTTTCTTT; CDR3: CASRRRDRGFGDTEAFF
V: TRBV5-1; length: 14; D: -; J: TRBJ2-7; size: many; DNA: TGCGCCAGCAGCGCGGGACTGAGGGACTACGAGCAGTACTTC; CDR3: CASSAGLRDYEQYF
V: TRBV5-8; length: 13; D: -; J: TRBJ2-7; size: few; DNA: TGTGCCAGCAGCTTGAACAGACCCTACGAGCAGTACTTC; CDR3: CASSLNRPYEQYF
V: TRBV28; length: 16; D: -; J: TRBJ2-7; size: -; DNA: TGTGCCAGCAGTTCCTCGGGAGAGGGTCTCTTCTACGAGCAGTACTTC; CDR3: CASSSSGEGLFYEQYF